This TCR beta chain comes out of a study of T-cell memory formation after mild COVID-19. Looking at the study overall: TCR clusters largely stayed donor specific.

Points from the study as a whole: Pre-infection memory harbored some responding clones, suggesting cross-reactive memory joined. Day 15 to 85 contracting clones showed balanced CD4/CD8; later expanders leaned CD4+.

With constant-segment primers, 5'RACE yielded cDNA libraries of TCR alpha and TCR beta that carried sample barcodes and UMIs. TCRdb reanalysed the 5' RACE reads using MiXCR and keeps one entry per CDR3 protein. The table includes roughly 180,000 distinct CDR3 sequences, about 18% detected once. Deletions cut 1 base from V and 5 bases from J, with 15 bases between. CDR3 length: 16 residues. Germline V gives CDR1 SGHNT, CDR2 YYREEE (reference sequence). About this clonotype: The antigen remains undetermined.

The TCR sequence derives from a man in his late teens or twenties who had mild COVID-19 (a few samples of this study predate the infection). Cell type and time point are not known. This chain connects TRBV5-4 to TRBJ2-2; either TRBD1 or TRBD2 may fit D (6 bases each). The specimen sequenced was PBMCs or a T cell subset sorted from them (not recorded which). The CDR3 DNA reads as TGTGCCAGCAGCTTGTCTAGTGGGGGGCGTACCGGGGAGCTGTTTTTT. Protein product: CASSLSSGGRTGELFF.